This T cell receptor beta chain was identified in a study of glioma-infiltrating T cells after dendritic cell vaccination. Study-wide background: Monocyte-derived dendritic cells, cultured seven days with IL-4 and GM-CSF, were pulsed with autologous tumor lysate. Broader study findings: Few patients contributed both blood and tumor specimens. Survival was not directly related to TCR clonality in these patients.

PBMC were collected before vaccination, two weeks after the third vaccination, and at progression. Germline loops: CDR1 SGHDT, CDR2 YYEEEE. The CDR3 has 16 amino acids. The germline V and J ends were trimmed by 5 bases and 0 bases, with 17 bases remaining between them. TCRdb's table, derived via immunoSEQ multiplex PCR, lists solely in-frame clones and lacks some. There are more than 85,000 clones in the sample; 70% to 90% occur only once, and 2.5% to 3% lies in the top ten. Comments on this clone: Its antigen remains unknown.

The receptor was isolated from a human donor with glioblastoma. V is TRBV5-6 and J is TRBJ1-2; D is undetermined. Source: blood, taken before dendritic cell vaccination. The CDR3 reads CASRFASGISNYGYTF. The CDR3 DNA follows: TGTGCCAGCAGGTTTGCTTCCGGGATTTCTAACTATGGCTACACCTTC.